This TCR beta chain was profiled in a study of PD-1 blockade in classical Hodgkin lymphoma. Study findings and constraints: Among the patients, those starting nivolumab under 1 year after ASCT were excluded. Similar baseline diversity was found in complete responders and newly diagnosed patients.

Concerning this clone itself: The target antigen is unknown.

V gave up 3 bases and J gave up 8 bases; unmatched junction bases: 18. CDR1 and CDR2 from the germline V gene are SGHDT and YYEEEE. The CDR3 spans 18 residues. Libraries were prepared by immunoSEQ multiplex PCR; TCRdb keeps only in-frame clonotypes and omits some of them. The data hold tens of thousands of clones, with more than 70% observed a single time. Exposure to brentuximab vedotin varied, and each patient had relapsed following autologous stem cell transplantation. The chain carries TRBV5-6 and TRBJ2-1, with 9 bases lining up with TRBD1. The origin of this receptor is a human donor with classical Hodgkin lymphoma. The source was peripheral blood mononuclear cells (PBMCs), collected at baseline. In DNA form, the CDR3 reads TGTGCCAGCAGCTCCGGCATAGGGACAGGGAGGTTACACGATGAGCAGTTCTTC. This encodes CASSSGIGTGRLHDEQFF.